The sequence of this TCR beta chain was determined in a study of identical twins. The germline V gene encodes CDR1 LGHDT and CDR2 YNNKEL (reference sequence). The V end lost 3 bases, the J end lost 2 bases, and 11 bases lay between the germline ends. The length of the CDR3 is 15 residues. TCRdb fed the 5' RACE reads into MiXCR, producing one record per CDR3 protein. The table records approximately 500,000 distinct CDR3 sequences, about 15% of them present only once. This same sample was also part of a study on yellow fever vaccine responses in identical twins. That work states: Reportedly, the T cell response mounted by twins to vaccine seemed partly convergent, partly personalized.

This clonotype was sampled from a woman aged 18-29 years in good health. Input material: CD4+ T cells sorted from blood. The chain links TRBV3-1 to TRBJ1-5; no reliable D call. This CDR3 reads CASSQLGRGNQPQHF. In DNA form, the CDR3 reads TGTGCCAGCAGCCAGCTGGGAAGAGGCAATCAGCCCCAGCATTTT.